Listed below are T cell receptor beta chains from one sample, sequenced in a study of T cells in Graves' hyperthyroidism and ophthalmopathy. TCRdb independently ran MiXCR on the multiplex PCR reads; one entry per CDR3 protein. This table has under 400,000 distinct CDR3 sequences, under 25% appearing once. The sequenced material came from blood. All receptors derive from a woman between 45 and 60 years old with Graves' hyperthyroidism. CDR3s include the opening cysteine and the closing phenylalanine or tryptophan. Not every row has a clone size; where given, it reads once, few, many or a size class.

TRBV28	.	TRBJ2-2	CASSSSETPNTGELFF
TRBV5-4	.	TRBJ2-5	CASSPQTSGRAGAETQYF
TRBV2	.	TRBJ2-3	CASRVLASGTDTQYF
TRBV5-1	once	TRBJ2-1	CASSSTGLVINEQFF
TRBV20-1	many	TRBJ2-7	CSATALPYEQYF
TRBV7-9	many	TRBJ2-7	CASSLGQGRSYEQYF
TRBV24-1	many	TRBJ2-2	CATETSGTGELFF
TRBV29-1	many	TRBJ1-1	CSVKTGGRDTEAFF
TRBV4-1	few	TRBJ1-1	CASSLGGNRAAFF
TRBV3-1	many	TRBJ2-7	CASSQGTGSTYEQYF
TRBV12-3/TRBV12-4	many	TRBJ2-5	CASSFKTGTETQYF
TRBV7-8	many	TRBJ2-7	CASSLGRDRGKEQYF
TRBV20-1	many	TRBJ1-3	CSARVRVVSAGNTIYF
TRBV20-1	many	TRBJ2-7	CSARPPAGNYEQYF
TRBV7-6	many	TRBJ2-1	CASSGSGGTSYNEQFF
TRBV20-1	many	TRBJ2-3	CSARAPPDTQYF
TRBV2	many	TRBJ1-3	CASSEDVWGSGNTIYF
TRBV20-1	.	TRBJ2-3	CSVGRAYGVDTQYF
TRBV20-1	once	TRBJ2-5	CSARDGRVSQETQYF
TRBV6-1	many	TRBJ2-3	CASSVGASTDTQYF
TRBV28	.	TRBJ2-5	CASSFTSGGIETQYF
TRBV5-6	many	TRBJ2-1	CASSLAGIGSLNEQFF
TRBV7-9	many	TRBJ1-2	CASSLLVLSNYGYTF
TRBV28	many	TRBJ1-1	CASSFTLPQGASEAFF
TRBV20-1	many	TRBJ2-7	CSARGALIEQYF
TRBV11-2	few	TRBJ2-7	CASSLLTSGIVYEQYF
TRBV5-1	.	TRBJ1-3	CASSLGDSGNTIYF
TRBV4-1	few	TRBJ2-1	CASSQVLAAYNEQFF
TRBV27	many	TRBJ2-2	CASSFLGQGRPRELFF
TRBV20-1	.	TRBJ2-3	CSARAGTSGRASTDTQYF
TRBV11-3	.	TRBJ1-3	CASSSKRGGGNTIYF